This TCR beta chain was sequenced for a study of blood T cell repertoires in COVID-19. As for the study in general: Spain, Italy and the United States supplied samples that represented acute and convalescent COVID-19.

Authors' analysis steps: Amplifying reference gene primers gave estimates of nucleated cell counts. Clones were sequenced by immunoSEQ multiplex PCR, and TCRdb holds only the in-frame ones, with some missing. V, J and clone size were drawn from that table, and D and trimming were deduced from the DNA. The data show over 350,000 clones, with 70% to 90% seen just once and 0.95% to 1% held by the top ten. Germline V lookup: CDR1 SNHLY, CDR2 FYNNEI. The V and J ends lost 4 bases and 7 bases, in that order; junction bases with no gene match: 9. The CDR3 runs 15 residues. V is TRBV2 and J is TRBJ2-3, with 9 nucleotides matching TRBD2. The sequenced sample was PBMCs or T cells enriched from blood (not recorded which). This TCR came from a woman aged 25 to 45 with acute COVID-19. For the CDR3, the DNA is TGTGCCAGCAGTGGAGGCGGGGGGGCTGGGAATACGCAGTATTTT. As protein: CASSGGGGAGNTQYF. The full variable domain, rest sourced from reference TRBV2 and TRBJ2-3, is EPEVTQTPSHQVTQMGQEVILRCVPISNHLYFYWYRQILGQKVEFLVSFYNNEISEKSEIFDDQFSVERPDGSNFTLKIRSTKLEDSAMYFCASSGGGGAGNTQYFGPGTRLTVL.